These T cell receptor beta chains were read from a single sample in a study of cytomegalovirus exposure and HLA in healthy donors. Only in-frame clones appear in the TCRdb table, and some are missing; sequencing was by immunoSEQ multiplex PCR. The sample holds more than 100,000 clones, about 74% seen once. The sequenced material came from PBMCs. The receptors come from a woman between 45 and 60 years old in good health and CMV-seropositive. CDR3s include the opening cysteine and the closing phenylalanine or tryptophan. The order of the fields is D gene, V gene, J gene, CDR3 DNA, CDR3 protein. D genes are given only for firm matches.

D gene: -
V gene: TRBV29-1
J gene: TRBJ2-7
CDR3 DNA: TGCAGCGTCGGCCCCATTGGGGGGGCCAACGAGCAGTACTTC
CDR3 protein: CSVGPIGGANEQYF

D gene: TRBD1
V gene: TRBV6-4
J gene: TRBJ2-2
CDR3 DNA: TGTGCCAGCAAGAGGACAGGGGGGACCGGGGAGCTGTTTTTT
CDR3 protein: CASKRTGGTGELFF

D gene: -
V gene: TRBV7-2
J gene: TRBJ2-1
CDR3 DNA: TGTGCCAGCAGCATACAGGGCCCCCCGAGGTTCTTC
CDR3 protein: CASSIQGPPRFF

D gene: TRBD2
V gene: TRBV5-1
J gene: TRBJ2-3
CDR3 DNA: TGCGCCAGCACCCGGGTAGCGGGGGGCACAGATACGCAGTATTTT
CDR3 protein: CASTRVAGGTDTQYF

D gene: -
V gene: TRBV5-6
J gene: TRBJ2-3
CDR3 DNA: TGTGCCAGCAGCGGGCAGGGGCCCCAGCCTAGCACAGATACGCAGTATTTT
CDR3 protein: CASSGQGPQPSTDTQYF

D gene: -
V gene: TRBV10-1
J gene: TRBJ2-2
CDR3 DNA: TGCGCCAGCAGTGAGCTAGTCGCGGGAACCGGGGAGCTGTTTTTT
CDR3 protein: CASSELVAGTGELFF

D gene: -
V gene: TRBV6-4
J gene: TRBJ1-2
CDR3 DNA: TGTGCCAGCAGTGACTCGACGTCGGACAGAGCCTATGGCTACACCTTC
CDR3 protein: CASSDSTSDRAYGYTF

D gene: TRBD1
V gene: TRBV6-5
J gene: TRBJ2-5
CDR3 DNA: TGTGCCAGCAGGAAGGGACAGGAGGGGACCCAGTACTTC
CDR3 protein: CASRKGQEGTQYF

D gene: -
V gene: TRBV9
J gene: TRBJ1-6
CDR3 DNA: TGTGCCAGCAGCGTAGGCGGGACTGGGGATTCACCCCTCCACTTT
CDR3 protein: CASSVGGTGDSPLHF

D gene: TRBD2
V gene: TRBV7-6
J gene: TRBJ2-7
CDR3 DNA: TGTGCCAGCAGCTTACTGGGACTAGAGAACGACGAGCAGTACTTC
CDR3 protein: CASSLLGLENDEQYF

D gene: -
V gene: TRBV11-2
J gene: TRBJ1-1
CDR3 DNA: TGTGCCAGCAGCTTAATGCGGATCGGCACTGAAGCTTTCTTT
CDR3 protein: CASSLMRIGTEAFF

D gene: -
V gene: TRBV7-8
J gene: TRBJ1-5
CDR3 DNA: TGTGCCAGCAGCCTCCTAGACTGGTATAGCAATCAGCCCCAGCATTTT
CDR3 protein: CASSLLDWYSNQPQHF